This TCR beta chain is from a study of Ad26.COV2.S vaccination and SARS-CoV-2 variants. In the case of this clone: The antigen is undetermined.

Study-wide results and caveats: Recipients given vaccine exceeded placebo recipients in spike-specific TCR breadth.

V was pared by 4 bases and J by 9 bases, with 13 bases of the junction left unmatched. Germline-derived CDR1 and CDR2 are LGHNA and YNFKEQ. The CDR3 is 17 amino acids. The treatment was: some 20 received Ad26.COV2.S at low or high dose, single or two shots; about 5 received placebo; per-sample allocation not given. Day 63 after the first injection of vaccine or placebo was the sampling time. What was given as vaccine was an Ad26 vector encoding Wuhan-strain SARS-CoV-2 spike. The table came from immunoSEQ multiplex PCR; TCRdb's copy has only in-frame clones and leaves some out. The sample has fewer than 400,000 clones, about nine tenths seen once.

The sample consisted of peripheral blood, taken in a trial of Ad26.COV2.S vaccine versus placebo. V and J are TRBV4-2 and TRBJ1-6, with TRBD1 matching 9 bases. This sequence was found in a person between 18 and 59 years old who received the Ad26.COV2.S COVID-19 vaccine or a placebo. In DNA form, the CDR3 reads TGTGCCAGCAGCCGAGAAGGGACAGGGCCTGGCAGTTCACCCCTCCACTTT. Protein: CASSREGTGPGSSPLHF.